The 11 T cell receptor beta chains presented below share a single source sample, sequenced in a study of T cell responses to AZD1222 COVID-19 vaccine. The data were produced by immunoSEQ multiplex PCR, yet TCRdb's version contains in-frame clones alone and is incomplete. In the table there are roughly 170,000 clones, around 88% of which are singletons. The material was peripheral blood, obtained on day 0 of AZD1222 vaccination. The source is an adult in good health.

This chain uses TRBV4-1 with TRBJ2-7; TRBD2 aligns across 15 bases. This CDR3 spans 17 amino acids. Germline assignment: CDR1 MGHRA and CDR2 YSYEKL. The V gene end was trimmed by 1 base and the J gene end by 4 bases; junction bases not matched to a gene: 5. The CDR3 coding sequence is TGCGCCAGCAGCCAAGTGGGACTAGCGGGGGGACCTTACGAGCAGTACTTC. Amino acid sequence: CASSQVGLAGGPYEQYF.

The rearrangement uses TRBV30 and TRBJ1-1, with TRBD1 matching over 8 bases. The CDR3 consists of 17 residues. The germline V gene encodes CDR1 GTSNPN and CDR2 SVGIG (reference sequence). J lost 4 bases, V lost 1 base, and 14 bases had no gene match. The CDR3 here is CAWSGSGTGGLSTEAFF. DNA of the CDR3: TGTGCCTGGAGTGGATCGGGGACAGGAGGGCTGAGCACTGAAGCTTTCTTT.

V usage is TRBV28 and J usage is TRBJ2-5; tentative D call: TRBD1 (5 bases). Trimming shortened V by 7 bases and J by 5 bases, and 20 bases separated the two germline ends. Germline CDR1 reads MDHEN; CDR2 reads SYDVKM. This CDR3 spans 15 amino acids. This CDR3 reads CASTWTQGASETQYF. In DNA, the CDR3 is TGTGCCAGCACCTGGACCCAGGGTGCGTCGGAGACCCAGTACTTC. Using reference TRBV28 and TRBJ2-5 for the parts outside the CDR3, the full variable domain is DVKVTQSSRYLVKRTGEKVFLECVQDMDHENMFWYRQDPGLGLRLIYFSYDVKMKEKGDIPEGYSVSREKKERFSLILESASTNQTSMYLCASTWTQGASETQYFGPGTRLLVL.

In DNA, the CDR3 is TGCGCCAGCAGCTTGGCGACTTACACAGATACGCAGTATTTT. It yields the protein CASSLATYTDTQYF. This chain uses TRBV5-1 with TRBJ2-3; no firm D call. Trimming shortened V by 0 bases and J by 2 bases, and 7 bases separated the two germline ends. This CDR3 is 14 amino acids long. Germline V gene lookup returns CDR1 SGHRS and CDR2 YFSETQ.

This clone was found a few times. This chain connects TRBV3-1 (or the pseudogene TRBV3-2) to TRBJ1-2; the D gene is possibly TRBD1 (5 bases). The CDR3 consists of 15 residues. V dropped 5 bases and J dropped 8 bases, with 21 bases sitting between them. CDR1 and CDR2 from the germline V gene are LGHDT and YNNKEL (reference sequence). DNA of the CDR3: TGTGCCAGCAGCGCCCGGGACCGTCAATTAGGGGGCTACACCTTC. This codes for CASSARDRQLGGYTF.

The J gene is TRBJ1-1, the V gene TRBV28; TRBD1 matches 8 bases. The CDR3 runs 14 residues. The trim removed 5 bases at V and 3 bases at J, leaving 5 bases unmatched. CDR1 is MDHEN and CDR2 is SYDVKM in the germline V gene. The DNA of the CDR3 is TGTGCCAGCAGTAAGAAGACAGGGGACACTGAAGCTTTCTTT. Translated, it gives CASSKKTGDTEAFF. Variable domain in full (rest from reference TRBV28 and TRBJ1-1): DVKVTQSSRYLVKRTGEKVFLECVQDMDHENMFWYRQDPGLGLRLIYFSYDVKMKEKGDIPEGYSVSREKKERFSLILESASTNQTSMYLCASSKKTGDTEAFFGQGTRLTVV.

The CDR3 here is CASSVVGRNEQFF. The DNA of the CDR3 is TGTGCCAGCAGCGTGGTTGGTCGCAATGAGCAGTTCTTC. V usage is TRBV9 and J usage is TRBJ2-1; D is unresolved. Trimming removed 2 bases from V and 6 bases from J, with 9 bases in between. Germline CDR1 and CDR2: SGDLS and YYNGEE. This CDR3 has 13 amino acids.

CDR3 in DNA: TGTGCCAGCAGCGAGCAGTCAGCGTTGGGCTCTGGAAACACCATATATTTT. This encodes CASSEQSALGSGNTIYF. The V gene is TRBV9, the J gene TRBJ1-3, with unresolved D. V was clipped by 3 bases and J by 0 bases, with 16 bases between them. Germline CDR1 SGDLS, CDR2 YYNGEE. CDR3 size: 17 residues.

The rearrangement uses TRBV29-1 and TRBJ2-5; the D gene is possibly TRBD1 (6 bases). CDR1 and CDR2 from the germline V gene are SQVTM and ANQGSEA. V was cut by 0 bases and J by 4 bases, with 18 bases left in between. The CDR3 is 16 amino acids. Written as DNA, the CDR3 is TGCAGCGTTGAAGATCTTTTCCAGGGGACGGGAGAGACCCAGTACTTC. It is translated as CSVEDLFQGTGETQYF.

The chain couples TRBV9 to TRBJ2-7; 12 bases align to TRBD1. This CDR3 has 17 residues. The V gene's germline CDR1 is SGDLS and CDR2 YYNGEE. The V gene end was trimmed by 4 bases and the J gene end by 2 bases; junction bases not matched to a gene: 10. CDR3 sequence reads: CASSPRGGQGATYEQYF. CDR3 nucleotides: TGTGCCAGCAGCCCCCGTGGGGGACAGGGGGCAACCTACGAGCAGTACTTC.

This chain joins TRBV29-1 and TRBJ2-5; weak D call: TRBD1 (5 bases). The CDR3 has 12 residues. Germline loops: CDR1 SQVTM, CDR2 ANQGSEA. With 6 bases removed from V and 2 bases from J, the gap between germline ends came to 10 bases. CDR3 sequence: CSVHTGQETQYF. CDR3 nucleotide sequence: TGCAGCGTCCATACAGGTCAAGAGACCCAGTACTTC.